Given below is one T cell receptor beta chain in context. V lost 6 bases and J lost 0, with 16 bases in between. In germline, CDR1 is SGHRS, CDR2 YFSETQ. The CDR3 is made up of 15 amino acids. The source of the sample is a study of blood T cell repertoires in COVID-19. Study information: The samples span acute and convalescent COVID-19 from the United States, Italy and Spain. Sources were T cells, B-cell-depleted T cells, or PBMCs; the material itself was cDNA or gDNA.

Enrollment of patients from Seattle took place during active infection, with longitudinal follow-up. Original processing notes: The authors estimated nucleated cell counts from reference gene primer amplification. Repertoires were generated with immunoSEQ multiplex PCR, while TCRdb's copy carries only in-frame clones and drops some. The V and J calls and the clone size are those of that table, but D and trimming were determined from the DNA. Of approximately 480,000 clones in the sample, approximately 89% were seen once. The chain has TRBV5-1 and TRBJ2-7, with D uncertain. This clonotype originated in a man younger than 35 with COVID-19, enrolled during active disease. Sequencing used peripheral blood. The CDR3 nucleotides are TGCGCCAGCAATCCGAATGGCGACATCTCCTACGAGCAGTACTTC. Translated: CASNPNGDISYEQYF.